The 22 T cell receptor beta chains below come from one sample, sequenced in a study of T cell responses to AZD1222 COVID-19 vaccine. Data came from immunoSEQ multiplex PCR; TCRdb stores just in-frame clones and leaves some out. Among about 160,000 clones, 94% were seen once, and the ten largest hold roughly 1.3%. The input for sequencing was peripheral blood, taken on day 0 of AZD1222 vaccination. Receptor source: an adult in good health.

The chain carries TRBV6-5 and TRBJ1-1; TRBD1 matches 10 bases. Germline CDR1 is MNHEY and CDR2 is SVGAGI. Trimming took 6 bases from V and 4 from J; bases not matched to a gene: 8. The CDR3 is 15 residues long. The CDR3 bases are TGTGCCAGCAGATCCCGACAGGGGGCGAGCACTGAAGCTTTCTTT. It codes for CASRSRQGASTEAFF.

V and J are TRBV18 and TRBJ1-1; no reliable D call. V was shortened by 4 bases and J by 5 bases, with 11 bases between the two germline ends. CDR1 and CDR2 from the germline V gene are KGHSH and LQKENI. The CDR3 extends over 13 amino acids. The CDR3 coding sequence is TGTGCCAGCTCACAGGGATCGGGGACTGAAGCTTTCTTT. Translated: CASSQGSGTEAFF.

This chain connects TRBV28 to TRBJ1-1; D is ambiguous. CDR1 is MDHEN and CDR2 is SYDVKM in the germline V gene. The CDR3 extends over 12 amino acids. Trimming removed 6 bases from V and 6 bases from J, with 11 bases in between. For the CDR3, the DNA is TGTGCCAGCAGCTCCGGACGTTCTGAAGCTTTCTTT. Encoded protein: CASSSGRSEAFF.

About this clone: This same CDR3 is encoded by further DNA sequences in the sample. The chain recombines TRBV5-1 with TRBJ1-2, with D perhaps TRBD1 (5 bases). From germline, CDR1 is SGHRS and CDR2 YFSETQ. CDR3 size: 13 residues. Deletions cut 0 bases from V and 4 bases from J, with 7 bases between. CDR3 loop: CASSLGQSYGYTF. The CDR3 DNA follows: TGCGCCAGCAGCTTGGGACAGTCCTATGGCTACACCTTC. Full variable domain (outside the CDR3, taken from reference TRBV5-1 and TRBJ1-2): KAGVTQTPRYLIKTRGQQVTLSCSPISGHRSVSWYQQTPGQGLQFLFEYFSETQRNKGNFPGRFSGRQFSNSRSEMNVSTLELGDSALYLCASSLGQSYGYTFGSGTRLTVV.

V is TRBV2 and J is TRBJ2-7; 9 positions match TRBD1. V gave up 5 bases and J gave up 5 bases; unmatched junction bases: 10. The CDR3 length is 15 residues. The germline V gene has CDR1 SNHLY and CDR2 FYNNEI. CDR3 sequence: CASSPHRGRQDEQYV. In nucleotides, the CDR3 is TGTGCCAGCAGTCCGCACAGGGGGCGTCAGGACGAGCAGTACGTC.

This chain connects TRBV2 to TRBJ1-3; D ambiguous. Germline CDR1 reads SNHLY; CDR2 reads FYNNEI. This CDR3 contains 12 residues. Trimming removed 6 bases at V and 4 bases at J, with 7 bases between. The CDR3 DNA reads TGTGCCAGCAGCCAATCCGGAAACACCATATATTTT. Its protein product is CASSQSGNTIYF.

The genes are TRBV19 and TRBJ1-1; TRBD1 might be the D (6 bases). V was shortened by 5 bases and J by 8 bases, with 15 bases between the two germline ends. This CDR3 has 13 residues. The germline V gene has CDR1 LNHDA and CDR2 SQIVND (reference sequence). The CDR3 loop reads CASSLGTPREAFF. The CDR3 coding sequence is TGTGCCAGTAGTCTCGGGACACCAAGGGAAGCTTTCTTT.

The genes are TRBV7-8 and TRBJ1-1; perhaps TRBD1 as D (5 bases). Trimming cost V 2 bases and J 11 bases, with 12 bases left between them. This CDR3 region has 12 residues. The germline V gene encodes CDR1 SGHVS and CDR2 FQNEAQ. The CDR3 reads CASSLSRANAFF. DNA of the CDR3: TGTGCCAGCAGCTTATCCAGGGCGAATGCTTTCTTT.

The chain has TRBV10-2 and TRBJ1-5; D is possibly TRBD1 (6 bases). Looked up from germline, CDR1 is WSHSY and CDR2 is SAAADI. Between the trimmed V and J ends, which lost 6 bases and 10 bases, there was a span of 10 bases. CDR3 size: 11 residues. The CDR3 sequence: CASRGARPQHF. Written as DNA, the CDR3 is TGCGCCAGCAGGGGGGCTAGACCCCAGCATTTT.

The V call is TRBV5-1, the J call TRBJ2-1; D remains unclear. V lost 2 bases and J lost 5, with 11 bases in between. Germline CDR1 is SGHRS and CDR2 is YFSETQ. The CDR3 runs to 14 residues. Here the CDR3 DNA reads TGCGCCAGCAGCTTCTTCCTGAAAGACAATGAGCAGTTCTTC. Amino acid sequence: CASSFFLKDNEQFF.

This chain uses TRBV7-9 with TRBJ2-1, with 7 bases aligning to TRBD1. Trimming took 9 bases from V and 7 from J; bases not matched to a gene: 9. Germline loops: CDR1 SEHNR, CDR2 FQNEAQ (reference sequence). This CDR3 contains 13 residues. This CDR3 reads CASGDRSTNEQFF. In nucleotides, the CDR3 is TGTGCCAGTGGGGACAGAAGCACAAATGAGCAGTTCTTC.

The J gene is TRBJ2-2, the V gene TRBV6-1; the match to TRBD2 covers 9 bases. Trimming removed 4 bases from V and 1 base from J; junction bases left unmatched: 10. The CDR3 is 18 residues long. The V gene's germline CDR1 is MNHNS and CDR2 SASEGT. CDR3 protein: CASSAGTVSGRNTGELFF. CDR3 nucleotide sequence: TGTGCCAGCAGTGCCGGTACTGTTAGCGGGAGGAACACCGGGGAGCTGTTTTTT.

The V call is TRBV6-5, the J call TRBJ2-7, with D perhaps given as TRBD1 or TRBD2 (5 bases each). CDR3 length: 13 amino acids. CDR1 is MNHEY, CDR2 SVGAGI, per germline. V was pared by 7 bases and J by 6 bases, with 16 bases between. CDR3 loop: CASTRDPAGEQYV. CDR3 nucleotide sequence: TGTGCCAGCACTCGGGACCCAGCAGGCGAGCAGTACGTC.

This chain joins TRBV7-2 and TRBJ1-3; D is perhaps TRBD1 (5 bases). V was pared by 1 base and J by 2 bases, with 9 bases between. Germline V lookup: CDR1 SGHTA, CDR2 FQGNSA. This CDR3 has 15 amino acids. The CDR3 nucleotides are TGTGCCAGCAGCTTAGGGGGCAGGGCTGGAAACACCATATATTTT. This codes for CASSLGGRAGNTIYF. Full variable domain (rest looked up from reference TRBV7-2 and TRBJ1-3): GAGVSQSPSNKVTEKGKDVELRCDPISGHTALYWYRQSLGQGLEFLIYFQGNSAPDKSGLPSDRFSAERTGGSVSTLTIQRTQQEDSAVYLCASSLGGRAGNTIYFGEGSWLTVV.

This clone has just one count. The chain couples TRBV7-9 to TRBJ2-7; weak D call: TRBD1 (6 bases). CDR1 and CDR2 from the germline V gene are SEHNR and FQNEAQ (reference sequence). This CDR3 is 13 amino acids long. V shed 9 bases and J shed 0 bases, with 12 bases lying between them. In DNA, the CDR3 is TGTGCCAGTGCCGGACAGACCTCCTACGAGCAGTACGTC. The encoded protein is CASAGQTSYEQYV.

The rearrangement uses TRBV28 and TRBJ1-1; 7 positions match TRBD1. Losses at the gene ends were 6 bases for V and 3 bases for J; bases not matched to a gene: 7. CDR1 MDHEN and CDR2 SYDVKM come from the germline V gene. The CDR3 runs to 14 residues. In DNA, the CDR3 is TGTGCCAGCAGACTTCCAGGGGGGTACACTGAAGCTTTCTTT. It is translated as CASRLPGGYTEAFF. Full variable domain (missing parts from reference TRBV28 and TRBJ1-1): DVKVTQSSRYLVKRTGEKVFLECVQDMDHENMFWYRQDPGLGLRLIYFSYDVKMKEKGDIPEGYSVSREKKERFSLILESASTNQTSMYLCASRLPGGYTEAFFGQGTRLTVV.

This clone was picked up a small number of times. The V and J genes are TRBV6-1 and TRBJ1-2; 12 bases map to TRBD1. This CDR3 comprises 17 residues. V was clipped by 4 bases and J by 7 bases; unmatched bases: 13. CDR1 MNHNS and CDR2 SASEGT come from the germline V gene. CDR3 sequence (DNA): TGTGCCAGCAGTGCCGGGACAGGGGGCGCGTTACTTGGTGGCTACACCTTC. It translates to CASSAGTGGALLGGYTF.

The chain couples TRBV7-9 to TRBJ1-1, with TRBD1 matching over 7 bases. The CDR3 has 15 residues. Germline V gives CDR1 SEHNR, CDR2 FQNEAQ (reference sequence). The ends lost 4 bases at V and 0 bases at J; junction bases unmatched: 5. CDR3 bases: TGTGCCAGCAGCTGGAAGGGACAGATGAACACTGAAGCTTTCTTT. This translates into CASSWKGQMNTEAFF.

V and J are TRBV19 and TRBJ2-7; 8 positions agree with TRBD2. The CDR3 runs to 13 residues. The germline V gene has CDR1 LNHDA and CDR2 SQIVND (reference sequence). V gave up 5 bases and J gave up 6 bases; unmatched junction bases: 6. For the CDR3, the DNA is TGTGCCAGTAGTGTTCGCGGGGGGAGCGAGCAGTACGTC. It yields the protein CASSVRGGSEQYV.

This sequence joins TRBV30 and TRBJ1-5; D is unresolved. CDR3 length: 14 residues. The V end lost 0 bases, the J end lost 3 bases, and 9 bases lay between the germline ends. CDR1 is GTSNPN and CDR2 is SVGIG in the germline V gene (reference sequence). The CDR3 loop is CAWSVSPVNQPQHF. The CDR3 coding sequence is TGTGCCTGGAGTGTAAGTCCCGTCAATCAGCCCCAGCATTTT. Full variable domain (remainder filled in from reference TRBV30 and TRBJ1-5): SQTIHQWPATLVQPVGSPLSLECTVEGTSNPNLYWYRQAAGRGLQLLFYSVGIGQISSEVPQNLSASRPQDRQFILSSKKLLLSDSGFYLCAWSVSPVNQPQHFGDGTRLSIL.

This rearrangement joins TRBV5-4 to TRBJ2-7, with D possibly matching TRBD2 (5 bases). The V end was cut by 4 bases, the J end by 1 base, with 18 bases between. The CDR3 is 16 residues long. Germline CDR1 and CDR2: SGHNT and YYREEE (reference sequence). The CDR3: CASSAKSGGQSYEQYV. DNA for the CDR3: TGTGCCAGCAGCGCAAAGTCGGGCGGGCAGTCCTACGAGCAGTACGTC.

This chain links TRBV5-1 with TRBJ2-3, with TRBD2 matching over 15 bases. The CDR3 extends over 16 amino acids. Losses at the gene ends were 3 bases for V and 1 base for J; bases not matched to a gene: 0. The V gene's germline CDR1 is SGHRS and CDR2 YFSETQ. CDR3 DNA sequence: TGCGCCAGCAGCTGGACTAGCGGGGGGGGCACAGATACGCAGTATTTT. Protein sequence: CASSWTSGGGTDTQYF.